The 26 T cell receptor beta chains in this list originate from one sample, sequenced in a study of identical twins. A single record per CDR3 protein comes from TCRdb applying MiXCR to the 5' RACE reads. In the table there are fewer than 500,000 distinct CDR3 sequences, roughly 13% of which are singletons. The data also belong to a second study, concerning yellow fever vaccine responses in identical twins.

The sequenced sample consisted of CD4+ T cells sorted from blood. These receptors were collected from a woman under 30 in good health.

Concerning this clonotype: A much larger clonotype is one base distant, so this may be a read error. The chain couples TRBV24-1 to TRBJ2-7, with 9 bases fitting TRBD1. The CDR3 spans 15 residues. CDR1 KGHDR and CDR2 SFDVKD come from the germline V gene. The V segment lost 6 bases and the J segment 7 bases; nucleotides outside the gene matches: 12. In DNA, the CDR3 is TGTGCCACCAGTAACATGGACAGGGGCCTTGTGGAGCAGTACTTC. It is translated as CATSNMDRGLVEQYF.

This clonotype was recorded at least ten times. J is TRBJ2-1 and V is TRBV12-3 or TRBV12-4, with a tentative D call TRBD2 (6 bases). Trimming shortened V by 6 bases and J by 8 bases, and 14 bases separated the two germline ends. This CDR3 has 13 amino acids. CDR3 DNA: TGTGCCAGCAGCAAGACTAGTACACATGAGCAGTTCTTC. This gives the protein CASSKTSTHEQFF.

The J gene is TRBJ2-1, the V gene TRBV19, with 7 positions matching TRBD1. The CDR3 loop spans 15 amino acids. V lost 5 bases and J lost 0; bases outside the gene matches: 4. The germline CDR1 and CDR2 sequences are LNHDA and SQIVND (reference sequence). The CDR3 loop is CASSLTGLSYNEQFF. In DNA form, the CDR3 reads TGTGCCAGTAGTTTGACAGGGCTCTCCTACAATGAGCAGTTCTTC.

V is TRBV27 and J is TRBJ2-7, with 9 nucleotides matching TRBD1. The germline V gene has CDR1 MNHEY and CDR2 SMNVEV (reference sequence). This CDR3 comprises 19 residues. V was pared by 8 bases and J by 2 bases, with 22 bases of the junction left unmatched. The CDR3 coding sequence is TGTGCCAGCGCCCGCGGTCGACAGGGGGTAATTCTAACGACCTACGAGCAGTACTTC. It encodes CASARGRQGVILTTYEQYF.

This clonotype was counted at least ten times. The V call is TRBV7-9, the J call TRBJ1-1; tentative D call: TRBD1 (5 bases). This CDR3 is 15 amino acids long. CDR1 and CDR2 from the germline V gene are SEHNR and FQNEAQ (reference sequence). V was shortened by 5 bases and J by 1 base, with 14 bases between the two germline ends. CDR3 DNA: TGTGCCAGCAGCCCCCAAGGTGGGGCGAACACTGAAGCTTTCTTT. Translating gives CASSPQGGANTEAFF.

This chain links TRBV10-1 with TRBJ2-5, with TRBD1 identical over 7 bases. V was clipped by 0 bases and J by 5 bases; unmatched bases: 3. The CDR3 spans 14 residues. Germline V gene lookup returns CDR1 WNHNN and CDR2 SYGVQD (reference sequence). CDR3: CASSESVGQETQYF. CDR3 sequence (DNA): TGCGCCAGCAGTGAGTCCGTGGGACAGGAGACCCAGTACTTC.

This chain joins TRBV6-1 and TRBJ1-5; tentative D call: TRBD1 (6 bases). This CDR3 spans 16 amino acids. The V end lost 6 bases, the J end lost 3 bases, and 18 bases lay between the germline ends. Per germline, CDR1 MNHNS and CDR2 SASEGT. The CDR3 spells CASRSRGGEVNQPQHF. In DNA, the CDR3 is TGTGCCAGCAGATCACGGGGGGGCGAGGTCAATCAGCCCCAGCATTTT.

The chain joins TRBV25-1 to TRBJ1-6; 7 positions match TRBD1. CDR3 length: 16 amino acids. J lost 8 bases, V lost 2 bases, and 9 bases had no gene match. CDR1 and CDR2 (germline): MGHDK, SYGVNS. CDR3: CASSEGVRGRYSPLHF. As DNA, the CDR3 is TGTGCCAGCAGTGAAGGTGTTAGGGGGCGTTATTCACCCCTCCACTTT.

The genes are TRBV15 and TRBJ1-2; D may be TRBD1 (5 bases). CDR1 is LNHNV and CDR2 is YYDKDF in the germline V gene (reference sequence). V was trimmed by 0 bases and J by 4 bases, leaving 9 bases between them. The length of the CDR3 is 14 residues. CDR3: CATSRDRQIYGYTF. The CDR3 DNA follows: TGTGCCACCAGCAGAGATCGACAGATCTATGGCTACACCTTC.

The rearrangement uses TRBV6-1 and TRBJ2-1, with D possibly being TRBD2 (6 bases). The CDR3 covers 16 residues. The V gene lost 6 bases and the J gene lost 10 bases, with 25 bases spanning the gap. Looked up from germline, CDR1 is MNHNS and CDR2 is SASEGT. The CDR3 DNA follows: TGTGCCAGCAGACGATACCGGGACTCCGGTGCTCTGGAGCAGTTCTTC. Protein product: CASRRYRDSGALEQFF.

This clonotype was picked up many times. The rearrangement links TRBV4-3 to TRBJ2-5; D may match TRBD1 or TRBD2 (5 bases each). The germline V gene encodes CDR1 LGHNA and CDR2 YSLEER. Trimming pared 0 bases from V and 2 bases from J, leaving 7 bases between. This CDR3 contains 14 residues. The CDR3 loop is CASSQDWGQETQYF. For the CDR3, the DNA is TGCGCCAGCAGCCAAGATTGGGGGCAAGAGACCCAGTACTTC.

The chain is built from TRBV7-8 and TRBJ2-1, with D possibly TRBD2 on 6 matching bases. Trimming removed 4 bases at V and 6 bases at J, with 13 bases between. Germline V gives CDR1 SGHVS, CDR2 FQNEAQ. CDR3 length: 14 amino acids. The CDR3 DNA follows: TGTGCCAGCAGCTCCGGGACTGGGACCAATGAGCAGTTCTTC. This translates into CASSSGTGTNEQFF.

This clonotype was observed at least ten times. CDR3 in amino acids: CASETGRRNIQYF. The CDR3 DNA reads TGTGCCAGCGAAACTGGGAGACGGAACATTCAGTACTTC. This chain connects TRBV6-2 or TRBV6-3 to TRBJ2-4; the D gene is possibly TRBD2 (5 bases). Germline-derived CDR1 and CDR2 are MNHEY and SVGEGT. The CDR3 runs to 13 residues. Between the trimmed V and J ends, which lost 8 bases and 7 bases, there was a span of 15 bases.

This clonotype occurred a few times. This chain connects TRBV7-2 to TRBJ2-7, with TRBD2 matching 7 bases. The CDR3 extends over 14 amino acids. The V segment lost 4 bases and the J segment 5 bases; nucleotides outside the gene matches: 8. Germline loops: CDR1 SGHTA, CDR2 FQGNSA. This chain's CDR3 is CASSSRTSSHEQYF. In nucleotides, the CDR3 is TGTGCCAGCAGCTCGAGGACTAGTTCCCACGAGCAGTACTTC.

This clonotype has a handful of counts. The chain joins TRBV2 to TRBJ1-6, with D unresolved. This CDR3 has 15 amino acids. Trimming took 6 bases from V and 5 from J, leaving 14 bases between them. The germline CDR1 and CDR2 sequences are SNHLY and FYNNEI. The CDR3 nucleotides read TGTGCCAGCAGAATCGCGGGCGTGGATAATTCACCCCTCCACTTT. Translated: CASRIAGVDNSPLHF.

This clonotype has only a few counts. V gene TRBV7-2 combines with J gene TRBJ2-1; the D is unclear. The CDR3 consists of 14 residues. Germline V gene lookup returns CDR1 SGHTA and CDR2 FQGNSA. The ends were cut back, 5 bases at V and 1 base at J, with 9 bases in the middle. CDR3 amino acids: CASSARQSYNEQFF. CDR3 bases: TGTGCCAGCAGCGCCCGACAATCCTACAATGAGCAGTTCTTC.

This clonotype was counted a few times. The gene calls are TRBV6-2 or TRBV6-3 and TRBJ2-1; perhaps TRBD1 as D (6 bases). There are 12 residues in the CDR3. The germline CDR1 and CDR2 sequences are MNHEY and SVGEGT. Trimming stripped 6 bases from V and 8 bases from J, with 11 bases between. The CDR3 protein is CASSQQGYEQFF. DNA for the CDR3: TGTGCCAGCAGCCAACAGGGCTATGAGCAGTTCTTC.

This clonotype appeared once. The chain couples TRBV5-4 to TRBJ2-7; tentative D call: TRBD1 (6 bases). This CDR3 spans 13 amino acids. V was cut by 3 bases and J by 6 bases, with 13 bases left in between. Germline CDR1 reads SGHNT; CDR2 reads YYREEE (reference sequence). Here the CDR3 reads CASSSTGMVEQYF. The CDR3 bases are TGTGCCAGCAGCTCAACAGGGATGGTCGAGCAGTACTTC. The whole variable domain, filled in from reference TRBV5-4 and TRBJ2-7, reads ETGVTQSPTHLIKTRGQQVTLRCSSQSGHNTVSWYQQALGQGPQFIFQYYREEENGRGNFPPRFSGLQFPNYSSELNVNALELDDSALYLCASSSTGMVEQYFGPGTRLTVT.

This clonotype was found many times. V and J are TRBV7-3 and TRBJ2-6; no clear D. V was trimmed by 1 base and J by 0 bases, leaving 4 bases between them. The CDR3 consists of 15 residues. Germline V gene data show CDR1 as SGHTA and CDR2 as FQGTGA. The CDR3 here is CASSLRASGANVLTF. The CDR3, as DNA: TGTGCCAGCAGCTTAAGGGCCTCTGGGGCCAACGTCCTGACTTTC.

This chain uses TRBV15 with TRBJ2-5; D ambiguous. The CDR3 covers 14 residues. Trimming took 1 base from V and 2 from J, leaving 8 bases between them. Germline V CDR1 and CDR2: LNHNV, YYDKDF (reference sequence). Here the CDR3 reads CATSRVNGQETQYF. DNA of the CDR3: TGTGCCACCAGCAGAGTAAACGGACAAGAGACCCAGTACTTC.

The chain is built from TRBV20-1 and TRBJ2-7; 7 bases map to TRBD2. The CDR3 totals 13 residues. Losses at the gene ends were 3 bases for V and 4 bases for J; bases not matched to a gene: 6. Looked up from germline, CDR1 is DFQATT and CDR2 is SNEGSKA (reference sequence). The CDR3 nucleotides are TGCAGTGCTAGTTCAGCGGGACTGTACGAGCAGTACTTC. It specifies CSASSAGLYEQYF.

This clonotype was found a few times. J is TRBJ2-5 and V is TRBV5-6, with TRBD2 matching 10 bases. Germline values: CDR1 SGHDT, CDR2 YYEEEE. The CDR3 contains 16 residues. V shed 6 bases and J 5 bases; nucleotides not matched to a gene: 13. CDR3: CASTRSAGGPRETQYF. As DNA, the CDR3 is TGTGCCAGCACCAGGTCAGCGGGAGGGCCTAGGGAGACCCAGTACTTC.

The chain combines TRBV6-1 with TRBJ2-3; TRBD2 agrees at 7 bases. The CDR3 covers 14 residues. J was trimmed by 5 bases and V by 5 bases; bases with no gene match: 7. The V gene's germline CDR1 is MNHNS and CDR2 SASEGT. Here the CDR3 reads CASSPGLGVDTQYF. The CDR3 DNA follows: TGTGCCAGCAGTCCTGGACTAGGAGTAGATACGCAGTATTTT.

In this sample, this clonotype turned up a few times. The chain uses TRBV10-3 and TRBJ2-7; 11 bases are a match to TRBD2. Germline CDR1 reads ENHRY; CDR2 reads SYGVKD. Trimming removed 4 bases from V and 4 bases from J; junction bases left unmatched: 3. This CDR3 comprises 14 residues. CDR3 region: CAISGLAGTYEQYF. The DNA for the CDR3 is TGTGCCATCAGTGGACTAGCGGGGACATACGAGCAGTACTTC.

J is TRBJ2-1 and V is TRBV6-4; 12 bases match TRBD1. CDR1 is MRHNA and CDR2 is SNTAGT in the germline V gene. Unmatched junction bases numbered 12, after V lost 0 bases and J lost 12 bases. The CDR3 contains 17 residues. For the CDR3, the DNA is TGTGCCAGCAGTGACTCCGTCCGGGACAGGGGGCTCTTAGGGCAGTTCTTC. This gives the protein CASSDSVRDRGLLGQFF.

This clonotype was counted between two and nine times. This sequence joins TRBV12-3 or TRBV12-4 and TRBJ2-1, with 14 positions matching TRBD2. This CDR3 region has 19 residues. With V trimmed by 6 bases and J by 0 bases, 10 bases remained unmatched. In DNA form, the CDR3 reads TGTGCCAGCAGGGCCGGGACTAGCGGGGGCCCGAGCTCCTACAATGAGCAGTTCTTC. Translating it yields CASRAGTSGGPSSYNEQFF.